This T cell receptor (beta chain) was sequenced in a study of monozygotic twins with inflammatory bowel disease. General study points: In patient repertoires, differing immunosuppressive treatments may have added some variability. Evidence did not back any single strong signal or clonotype linked to IBD.

Two nested PCRs, of 16 and 9 cycles, processed TCRalpha and TCRbeta cDNA. TCRdb re-called the 5' RACE reads and catalogs CDR3 proteins one per entry, DNA excluded. The sample shows about 300,000 distinct CDR3 sequences, and approximately 5.9% sits with its ten largest clones. Germline V CDR1 and CDR2: KGHSH, LQKENI. The CDR3 totals 15 residues. No T cells were sorted before total RNA was taken from whole blood. About this clonotype: No antigen is known for it.

The TCR originated in a human donor with ulcerative colitis or Crohn's disease, or a healthy co-twin of an affected twin (not recorded which). The sequenced sample consisted of blood. The chain has TRBV18 and TRBJ2-3; TCRdb lists TRBD1, though no DNA is available to test this call. The CDR3 sequence: CASSLGTGSTDTQYF.